One sample yielded the 11 T cell receptor beta chains listed below, sequenced in a study of T cell responses to AZD1222 COVID-19 vaccine. Profiling relied on immunoSEQ multiplex PCR, and the TCRdb table lists in-frame clones only, not all of them. In the table there are some 140,000 clones, over 85% of which are singletons. Sample: peripheral blood, taken on day 0 of AZD1222 vaccination. Source of these receptors: an adult in good health.

The rearrangement links TRBV5-4 to TRBJ2-2; D is unclear. The ends were cut back, 3 bases at V and 2 bases at J, with 11 bases in the middle. Germline-derived CDR1 and CDR2 are SGHNT and YYREEE (reference sequence). This CDR3 is 15 amino acids long. The CDR3 bases are TGTGCCAGCAGCTACGGAAGGCATAACACCGGGGAGCTGTTTTTT. As protein: CASSYGRHNTGELFF.

The chain links TRBV5-4 to TRBJ1-2; TRBD1 matches at 11 bases. With 5 bases clipped from V and 1 base from J, the junction kept 4 bases outside the gene matches. Germline V gives CDR1 SGHNT, CDR2 YYREEE (reference sequence). The CDR3 has 15 residues. The CDR3: CASRGGQGVNYGYTF. CDR3 DNA: TGTGCCAGCAGGGGGGGACAGGGGGTTAACTATGGCTACACCTTC.

This chain connects TRBV19 to TRBJ1-1; D ambiguous. The V end was cut by 6 bases, the J end by 1 base, with 9 bases between. Germline CDR1 and CDR2: LNHDA and SQIVND (reference sequence). There are 13 residues in the CDR3. The CDR3 DNA reads TGTGCCAGTAGCCCACGGGGGAACACTGAAGCTTTCTTT. Residues: CASSPRGNTEAFF.

This chain links TRBV18 with TRBJ2-7; a weak D match, TRBD2 (5 bases). CDR1 KGHSH and CDR2 LQKENI come from the germline V gene. CDR3 length: 14 residues. V was clipped by 1 base and J by 1 base, with 8 bases between them. The CDR3 DNA is TGTGCCAGCTCACCACTCCGAGGGTCCTACGAGCAGTACTTC. Translated: CASSPLRGSYEQYF.

J is TRBJ1-4 and V is TRBV10-3; 11 bases align to TRBD1. CDR3 length: 17 amino acids. The trim removed 0 bases at V and 7 bases at J, leaving 7 bases unmatched. In germline, CDR1 is ENHRY, CDR2 SYGVKD. CDR3 amino acids: CAISESLDRGLSEKLFF. The CDR3 DNA reads TGTGCCATCAGTGAGTCGCTGGACAGGGGGCTGAGTGAAAAACTGTTTTTT.

The gene calls are TRBV11-3 and TRBJ2-3; no clear D. Germline V lookup: CDR1 SGHNT, CDR2 YENEEA. The CDR3 consists of 12 residues. V lost 0 bases to trimming and J lost 6 bases, with 4 bases between them. Written as DNA, the CDR3 is TGTGCCAGCAGCTTAGATGTCGATACGCAGTATTTT. Translated, it gives CASSLDVDTQYF.

V and J are TRBV19 and TRBJ1-4, with 9 positions matching TRBD1. V lost 5 bases and J lost 7; bases outside the gene matches: 5. Germline CDR1 and CDR2: LNHDA and SQIVND (reference sequence). The CDR3 is made up of 14 amino acids. CDR3 coding DNA: TGTGCCAGTAGTTCACAGGGGGCAAGTGAAAAACTGTTTTTT. Translated, it gives CASSSQGASEKLFF.

The chain is built from TRBV13 and TRBJ2-7, with TRBD1 as a possible D gene (6 bases). The V gene lost 6 bases and the J gene lost 6 bases, with 18 bases spanning the gap. This CDR3 has 14 amino acids. In germline, CDR1 is PRHDT, CDR2 FYEKMQ (reference sequence). The CDR3 sequence: CASRPQGRGSEQYF. CDR3 DNA: TGTGCCAGCAGGCCCCAGGGGCGAGGAAGCGAGCAGTACTTC.

The chain combines TRBV5-1 with TRBJ2-1, with TRBD2 matching over 13 bases. The germline V gene has CDR1 SGHRS and CDR2 YFSETQ. The CDR3 is made up of 16 amino acids. V lost 1 base, J lost 3 bases, and 1 base stayed unmatched. The CDR3 reads CASSLTSGGVYNEQFF. The CDR3 DNA follows: TGCGCCAGCAGCTTGACTAGCGGGGGGGTCTACAATGAGCAGTTCTTC.

This clone appeared once. This chain joins TRBV5-3 and TRBJ1-4, with D perhaps matching TRBD1 (6 bases). TRBV5-3 is known as an ORF, though its function is uncertain. The CDR3 spans 16 residues. Trimming stripped 4 bases from V and 0 bases from J, with 13 bases between. The CDR3 sequence is CARSPSGGSTNEKLFF. In nucleotides, the CDR3 is TGTGCCAGAAGCCCTTCTGGGGGCTCAACTAATGAAAAACTGTTTTTT.

This clone appeared a few times. This rearrangement joins TRBV15 to TRBJ1-6; D perhaps matches TRBD1 (6 bases). The CDR3 is 15 amino acids. Trimming stripped 1 base from V and 5 bases from J, with 9 bases between. CDR1 and CDR2 (germline): LNHNV, YYDKDF (reference sequence). As DNA, the CDR3 is TGTGCCACCAGCAGAGCCAGGGGAAATAATTCACCCCTCCACTTT. Its protein is CATSRARGNNSPLHF.